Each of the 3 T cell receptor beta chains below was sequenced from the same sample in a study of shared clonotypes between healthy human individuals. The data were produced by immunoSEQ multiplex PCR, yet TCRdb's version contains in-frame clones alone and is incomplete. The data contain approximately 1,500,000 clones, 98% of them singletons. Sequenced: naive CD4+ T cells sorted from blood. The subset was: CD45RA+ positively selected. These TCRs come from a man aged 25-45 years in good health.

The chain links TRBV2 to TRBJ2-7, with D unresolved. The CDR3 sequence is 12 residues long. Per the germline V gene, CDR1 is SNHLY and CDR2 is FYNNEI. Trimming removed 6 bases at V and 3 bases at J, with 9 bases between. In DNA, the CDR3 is TGTGCCAGCAGGGACGGTTACTACGAGCAGTACTTC. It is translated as CASRDGYYEQYF.

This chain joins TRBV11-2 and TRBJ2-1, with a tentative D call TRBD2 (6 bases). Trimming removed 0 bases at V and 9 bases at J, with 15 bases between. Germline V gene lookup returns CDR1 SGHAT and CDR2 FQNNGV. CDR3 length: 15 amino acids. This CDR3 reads CASSLERRRRGEQFF. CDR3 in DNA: TGTGCCAGCAGCTTAGAGCGGCGGAGGAGGGGTGAGCAGTTCTTC.

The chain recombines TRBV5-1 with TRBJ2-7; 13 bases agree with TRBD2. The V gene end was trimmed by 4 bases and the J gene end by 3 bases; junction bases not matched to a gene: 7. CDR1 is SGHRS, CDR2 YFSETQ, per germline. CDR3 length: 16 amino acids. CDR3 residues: CASSLKTSGRHYEQYF. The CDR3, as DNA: TGCGCCAGCAGCCTTAAGACTAGCGGGAGGCACTACGAGCAGTACTTC.